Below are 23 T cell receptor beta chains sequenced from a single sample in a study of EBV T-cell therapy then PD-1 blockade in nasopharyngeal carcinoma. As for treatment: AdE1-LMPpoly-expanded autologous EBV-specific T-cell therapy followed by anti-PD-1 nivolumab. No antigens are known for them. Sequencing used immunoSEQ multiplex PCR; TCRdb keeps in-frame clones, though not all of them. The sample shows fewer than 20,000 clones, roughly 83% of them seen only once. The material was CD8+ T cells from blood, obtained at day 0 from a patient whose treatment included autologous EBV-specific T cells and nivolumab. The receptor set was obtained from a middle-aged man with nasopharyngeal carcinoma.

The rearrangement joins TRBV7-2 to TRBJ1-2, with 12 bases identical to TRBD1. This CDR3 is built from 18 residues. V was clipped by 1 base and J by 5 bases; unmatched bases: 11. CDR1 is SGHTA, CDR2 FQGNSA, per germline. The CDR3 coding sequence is TGTGCCAGCAGCTTAGGAGCAGGGACAGGGGGCGCTAGGTATGGCTACACCTTC. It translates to CASSLGAGTGGARYGYTF.

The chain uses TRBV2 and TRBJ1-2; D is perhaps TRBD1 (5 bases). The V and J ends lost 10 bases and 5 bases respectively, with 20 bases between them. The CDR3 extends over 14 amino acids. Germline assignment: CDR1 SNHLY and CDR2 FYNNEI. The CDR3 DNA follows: TGTGCCATCCTGACCGGGGTAAGGGGTTATGGCTACACCTTC. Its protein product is CAILTGVRGYGYTF.

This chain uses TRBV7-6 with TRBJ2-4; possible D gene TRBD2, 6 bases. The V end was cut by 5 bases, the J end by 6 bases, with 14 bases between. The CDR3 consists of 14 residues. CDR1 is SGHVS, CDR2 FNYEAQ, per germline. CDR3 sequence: CASSPRLGLNIQYF. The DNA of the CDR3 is TGTGCCAGCAGCCCTCGACTAGGGTTAAACATTCAGTACTTC.

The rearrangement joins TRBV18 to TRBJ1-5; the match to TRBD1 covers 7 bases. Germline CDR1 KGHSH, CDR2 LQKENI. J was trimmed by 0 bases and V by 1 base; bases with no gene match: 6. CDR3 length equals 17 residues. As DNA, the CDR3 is TGTGCCAGCTCACCACGAGGGGGCCAGACTAGCAATCAGCCCCAGCATTTT. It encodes CASSPRGGQTSNQPQHF.

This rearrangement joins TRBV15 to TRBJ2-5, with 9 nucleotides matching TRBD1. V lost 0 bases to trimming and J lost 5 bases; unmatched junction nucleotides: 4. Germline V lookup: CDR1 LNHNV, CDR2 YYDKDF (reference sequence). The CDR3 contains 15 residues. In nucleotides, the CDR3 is TGTGCCACCAGCAGAGAAACAGGGGGCGCGGAGACCCAGTACTTC. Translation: CATSRETGGAETQYF.

DNA for the CDR3: TGTGCCAGCAGCTTGGGGCAGGGAAACCTGAATGAAAAACTGTTTTTT. This translates into CASSLGQGNLNEKLFF. The rearrangement joins TRBV5-4 to TRBJ1-4; D might be TRBD1 (5 bases). Trimming shortened V by 0 bases and J by 5 bases, and 14 bases separated the two germline ends. The CDR3 has 16 residues. Germline V gene data show CDR1 as SGHNT and CDR2 as YYREEE (reference sequence).

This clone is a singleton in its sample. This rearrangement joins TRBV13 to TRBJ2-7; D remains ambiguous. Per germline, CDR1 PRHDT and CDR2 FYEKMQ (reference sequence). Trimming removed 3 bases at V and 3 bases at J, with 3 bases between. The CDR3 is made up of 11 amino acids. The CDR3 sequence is CASSFLYEQYF. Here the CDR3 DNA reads TGTGCCAGCAGCTTCCTCTACGAGCAGTACTTC.

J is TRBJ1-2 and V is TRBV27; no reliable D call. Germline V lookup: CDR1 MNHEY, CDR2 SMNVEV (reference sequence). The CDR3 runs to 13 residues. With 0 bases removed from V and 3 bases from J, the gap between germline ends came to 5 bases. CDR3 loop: CASSLSPDYGYTF. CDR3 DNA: TGTGCCAGCAGTTTATCGCCAGACTATGGCTACACCTTC.

The CDR3 is CASRDRENGEQFF. The CDR3 DNA is TGTGCCAGCAGGGACAGGGAAAATGGTGAGCAGTTCTTC. The J gene is TRBJ2-1, the V gene TRBV6-4; 8 bases map to TRBD1. CDR1 and CDR2 (germline): MRHNA, SNTAGT. J gave up 9 bases and V 6 bases, and 7 bases lay outside the gene matches. This CDR3 is built from 13 residues.

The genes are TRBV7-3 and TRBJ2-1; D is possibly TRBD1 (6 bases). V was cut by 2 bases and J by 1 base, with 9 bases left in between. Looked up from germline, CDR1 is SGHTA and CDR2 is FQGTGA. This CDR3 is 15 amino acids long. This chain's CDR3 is CASSLETGSYNEQFF. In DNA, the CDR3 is TGTGCCAGCAGCTTAGAGACAGGTTCCTACAATGAGCAGTTCTTC.

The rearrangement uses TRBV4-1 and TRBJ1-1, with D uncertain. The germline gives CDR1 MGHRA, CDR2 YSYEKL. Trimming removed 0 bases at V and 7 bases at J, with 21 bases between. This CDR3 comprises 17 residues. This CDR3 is CASSQDGKIYREDEAFF. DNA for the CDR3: TGCGCCAGCAGCCAAGATGGGAAGATATATAGGGAGGATGAAGCTTTCTTT.

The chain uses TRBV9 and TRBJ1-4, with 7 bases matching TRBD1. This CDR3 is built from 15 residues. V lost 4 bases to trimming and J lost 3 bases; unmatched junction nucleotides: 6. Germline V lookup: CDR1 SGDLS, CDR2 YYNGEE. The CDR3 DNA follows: TGTGCCAGCAGCCCGAGACAGGGACCTAATGAAAAACTGTTTTTT. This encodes CASSPRQGPNEKLFF.

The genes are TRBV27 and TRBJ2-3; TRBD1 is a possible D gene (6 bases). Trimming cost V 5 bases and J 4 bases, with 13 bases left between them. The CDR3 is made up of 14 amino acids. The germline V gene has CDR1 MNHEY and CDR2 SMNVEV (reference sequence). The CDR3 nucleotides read TGTGCCAGCAGTATTACACAGGGCCCAGATACGCAGTATTTT. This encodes CASSITQGPDTQYF.

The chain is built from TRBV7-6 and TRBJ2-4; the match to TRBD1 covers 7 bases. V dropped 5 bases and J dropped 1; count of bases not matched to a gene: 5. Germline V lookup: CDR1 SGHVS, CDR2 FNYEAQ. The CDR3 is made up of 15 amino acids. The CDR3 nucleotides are TGTGCCAGCAGCCCGAAGACAGGGGCCAAAAACATTCAGTACTTC. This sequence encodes CASSPKTGAKNIQYF.

The DNA of the CDR3 is TGCAGCGTCCCCGGGACACCGACAGATACGCAGTATTTT. It yields the protein CSVPGTPTDTQYF. The rearrangement uses TRBV29-1 and TRBJ2-3, with D tentatively TRBD1 (6 bases). Trimming took off 6 bases at V and 3 bases at J, with 13 bases between the two ends. Germline CDR1 SQVTM, CDR2 ANQGSEA. The CDR3 covers 13 residues.

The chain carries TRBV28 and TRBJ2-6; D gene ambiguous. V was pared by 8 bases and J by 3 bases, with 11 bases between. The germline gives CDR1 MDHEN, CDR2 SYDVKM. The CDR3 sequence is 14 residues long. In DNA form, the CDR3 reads TGTGCCAGCGCAACACTGAGTGGGGCCAACGTCCTGACTTTC. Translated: CASATLSGANVLTF.

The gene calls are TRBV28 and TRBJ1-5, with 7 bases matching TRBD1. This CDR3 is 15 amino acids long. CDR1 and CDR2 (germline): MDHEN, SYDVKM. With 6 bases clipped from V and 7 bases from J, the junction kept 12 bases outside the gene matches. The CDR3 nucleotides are TGTGCCAGCAGCTCAACCGGGACAGTGGGACAGCCCCAGCATTTT. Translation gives CASSSTGTVGQPQHF.

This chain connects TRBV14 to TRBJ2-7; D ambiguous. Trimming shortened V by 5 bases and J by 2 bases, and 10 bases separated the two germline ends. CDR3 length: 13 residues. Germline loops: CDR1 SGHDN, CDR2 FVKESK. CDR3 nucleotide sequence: TGTGCCAGCAGCACAGTGCACCCCTACGAGCAGTACTTC. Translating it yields CASSTVHPYEQYF.

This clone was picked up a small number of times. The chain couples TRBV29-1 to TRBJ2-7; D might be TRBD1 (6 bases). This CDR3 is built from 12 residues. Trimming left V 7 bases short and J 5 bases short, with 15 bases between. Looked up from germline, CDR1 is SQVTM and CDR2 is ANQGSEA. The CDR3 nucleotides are TGCAGCGCTGTGAACAGGGCCCACGAGCAGTACTTC. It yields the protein CSAVNRAHEQYF.

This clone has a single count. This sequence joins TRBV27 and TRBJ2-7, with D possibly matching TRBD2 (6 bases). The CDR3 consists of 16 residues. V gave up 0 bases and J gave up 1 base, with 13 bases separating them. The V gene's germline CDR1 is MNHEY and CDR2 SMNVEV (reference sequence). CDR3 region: CASSLSPGTGSYEQYF. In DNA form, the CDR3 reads TGTGCCAGCAGTTTATCCCCCGGGACTGGGTCCTACGAGCAGTACTTC.

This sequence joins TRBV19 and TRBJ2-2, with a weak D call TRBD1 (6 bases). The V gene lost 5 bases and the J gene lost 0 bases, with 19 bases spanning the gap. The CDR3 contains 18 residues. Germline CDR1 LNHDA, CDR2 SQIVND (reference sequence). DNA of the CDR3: TGTGCCAGTAGTTACGGGACACCTTCCATGCCGAACACCGGGGAGCTGTTTTTT. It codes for CASSYGTPSMPNTGELFF.

CDR3 in amino acids: CASSQDGGLAGADTQYF. Written as DNA, the CDR3 is TGTGCCAGCAGCCAAGATGGGGGACTAGCGGGGGCGGATACGCAGTATTTT. The chain employs TRBV4-2 and TRBJ2-3; 14 nucleotides align to TRBD2. From germline, CDR1 is LGHNA and CDR2 YNFKEQ. V dropped 0 bases and J dropped 6; count of bases not matched to a gene: 5. This CDR3 spans 17 amino acids.

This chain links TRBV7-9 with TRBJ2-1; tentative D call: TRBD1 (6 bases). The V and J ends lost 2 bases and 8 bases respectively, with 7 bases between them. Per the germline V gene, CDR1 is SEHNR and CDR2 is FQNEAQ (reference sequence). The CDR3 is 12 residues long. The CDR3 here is CASSLKGDEQFF. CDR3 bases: TGTGCCAGCAGCTTAAAGGGGGATGAGCAGTTCTTC.